Sequencing of this T cell receptor beta chain was carried out in a study of T cell repertoires in cytomegalovirus infection. TCRdb recomputed calls from the reads with MiXCR, one row per CDR3 protein. Of 290,000 or so distinct CDR3 sequences in the sample, under 30% were seen once. Germline lookup yields CDR1 SQVTM and CDR2 ANQGSEA. Between the trimmed V and J ends, which lost 6 bases and 4 bases, there was a span of 18 bases. The length of the CDR3 is 14 residues. The clonotype was recovered from a human donor in good health (CMV status not recorded). Some clones in this sample may be carry-over from other donors' samples. The chain has TRBV29-1 and TRBJ1-1, with D possibly being TRBD1 (6 bases). Sequencing used PBMCs. The CDR3, as DNA: TGCAGCGTCCATTCGGACGGGGGCGGCACTGAAGCTTTCTTT. Translation gives CSVHSDGGGTEAFF. The full variable domain, rest sourced from reference TRBV29-1 and TRBJ1-1, is SAVISQKPSRDICQRGTSLTIQCQVDSQVTMMFWYRQQPGQSLTLIATANQGSEATYESGFVIDKFPISRPNLTFSTLTVSNMSPEDSSIYLCSVHSDGGGTEAFFGQGTRLTVV.